The next 10 T cell receptor beta chains were all read from a single sample in a study of vaccination and CD4 T cells after COVID-19. Treatment given: roughly 10-day PBMC culture with coronavirus spike peptide pools or control peptides (ViraFEST assay). Researchers used the Oncomine TCR Beta short-read assay to sequence DNA from cultured CD4+ T cells. TCRdb independently ran MiXCR on the PCR reads; one entry per CDR3 protein. The sample yields roughly 4,500 distinct CDR3 sequences, approximately 20% seen once. No antigen is known for these receptors. The specimen was CD4+ T cells from blood, cultured in vitro. These receptors all come from a human donor who had recovered from COVID-19.

The genes are TRBV5-1 and TRBJ2-5; possibly TRBD2 for D (6 bases). The ends were cut back, 2 bases at V and 2 bases at J, with 13 bases in the middle. CDR1 and CDR2 (germline): SGHRS, YFSETQ. CDR3 length: 15 residues. The CDR3 loop reads CASSFTGDIQETQYF. CDR3 DNA: TGCGCCAGCAGCTTCACGGGGGATATTCAAGAGACCCAGTACTTC. Looking up the rest from reference TRBV5-1 and TRBJ2-5 gives the full variable domain: KAGVTQTPRYLIKTRGQQVTLSCSPISGHRSVSWYQQTPGQGLQFLFEYFSETQRNKGNFPGRFSGRQFSNSRSEMNVSTLELGDSALYLCASSFTGDIQETQYFGPGTRLLVL.

Relative to its sample, this clonotype is medium-sized. The DNA of the CDR3 is TGTGCCAGTAGTATAGATCACGGAAACACCATATATTTT. Protein: CASSIDHGNTIYF. The chain joins TRBV19 to TRBJ1-3, with D uncertain. From germline, CDR1 is LNHDA and CDR2 SQIVND (reference sequence). This CDR3 is built from 13 residues. V lost 0 bases to trimming and J lost 4 bases, with 4 bases between them.

This clonotype rates as medium-sized. This chain connects TRBV12-3 or TRBV12-4 to TRBJ1-2; D might be TRBD1 (5 bases). This CDR3 spans 15 amino acids. The V and J ends lost 4 bases and 8 bases respectively, with 20 bases between them. In nucleotides, the CDR3 is TGTGCCAGCAGTTCCCTGTTGGGGACTACTGGAGGCTACACCTTC. Translated: CASSSLLGTTGGYTF.

As to this clonotype: At one of its ends the junction is not consistent with the germline gene, which may arise from a read error. This chain uses TRBV27 with TRBJ2-4; 10 bases fit TRBD2. Germline V gene lookup returns CDR1 MNHEY and CDR2 SMNVEV (reference sequence). The CDR3 consists of 18 residues. CDR3 sequence: CASSLFAASGGLKNIKYF. The DNA of the CDR3 is TGTGCCAGCAGTTTATTCGCGGCTAGCGGGGGCCTCAAAAACATTAAGTACTTC.

The rearrangement joins TRBV5-1 to TRBJ1-1; TRBD1 matches 9 bases. The J segment lost 11 bases and the V segment lost 0 bases, leaving 14 bases of the junction unmatched. The CDR3 extends over 16 amino acids. Germline V lookup: CDR1 SGHRS, CDR2 YFSETQ. DNA for the CDR3: TGCGCCAGCAGCTTGGGGGACAGGGCCACCGCTCTTGGGGCTTTCTTT. Amino acids: CASSLGDRATALGAFF.

The chain combines TRBV29-1 with TRBJ2-3; TRBD1 aligns across 12 bases. CDR3 size: 15 residues. Germline trimming cut 7 bases from V and 7 bases from J; bases unmatched to any gene: 12. In germline, CDR1 is SQVTM, CDR2 ANQGSEA. CDR3 nucleotide sequence: TGCAGCGCCGGAGGGGACAGGGGGCGTGGGTATACGCAGTATTTT. Translation gives CSAGGDRGRGYTQYF.

V is TRBV30 and J is TRBJ1-5, with 10 positions matching TRBD1. CDR3 length equals 14 residues. Germline V CDR1 and CDR2: GTSNPN, SVGIG (reference sequence). The ends lost 2 bases at V and 4 bases at J; junction bases unmatched: 2. DNA of the CDR3: TGTGCCTGGAGTCGGACAGGGGGTAATCAGCCCCAGCATTTT. As protein: CAWSRTGGNQPQHF.

Only a few counts were recorded for this clonotype. The chain combines TRBV29-1 with TRBJ1-1; D may be TRBD1 (5 bases). The CDR3 is 13 amino acids. Trimming shortened V by 6 bases and J by 0 bases, and 11 bases separated the two germline ends. CDR1 and CDR2 (germline): SQVTM, ANQGSEA. CDR3 sequence: CSVQRGLNTEAFF. In DNA form, the CDR3 reads TGCAGCGTACAGAGGGGACTGAACACTGAAGCTTTCTTT.

The chain is built from TRBV20-1 and TRBJ1-6, with unresolved D. The CDR3 consists of 13 residues. V was clipped by 1 base and J by 5 bases, with 6 bases between them. Germline V gene data show CDR1 as DFQATT and CDR2 as SNEGSKA (reference sequence). This CDR3 reads CSARAENNSPLHF. CDR3 nucleotide sequence: TGCAGTGCTAGAGCAGAGAATAATTCACCCCTCCACTTT.

This clonotype was observed a handful of times. The chain couples TRBV12-5 to TRBJ2-5, with D unresolved. The CDR3 extends over 13 amino acids. In germline, CDR1 is LGHNT, CDR2 FRNRAP. V lost 7 bases and J 4 bases, leaving 13 bases between the germline ends. The CDR3 is CASAPEPGETQYF. CDR3 sequence (DNA): TGTGCTAGTGCCCCTGAGCCTGGAGAGACCCAGTACTTC.